This is a list of T cell receptor beta chains from one sample in a study of beta chain features in type 1 diabetes. Assay used: immunoSEQ multiplex PCR; TCRdb lists only in-frame clones, some missing. The table includes about 290,000 clones, approximately 8.1% detected once. Source material: central memory CD4+ T cells from blood. These receptors originate from a young woman in good health. Each CDR3 is given with its conserved first and last residue. Each record gives: J gene, clone size, D gene, V gene, CDR3 protein, CDR3 DNA. A D gene is named only where the DNA matches it firmly. The size of a clone is reported for some rows only, either as once, few or many, or as a class for expanded clones.

>TRBJ2-5|.|.|TRBV29-1
CSVFPAHMAETQYF
TGCAGCGTTTTCCCAGCGCACATGGCAGAGACCCAGTACTTC
>TRBJ2-1|.|.|TRBV11-3
CASSLTWSSYNEQFF
TGTGCCAGCAGCTTAACCTGGTCCTCCTACAATGAGCAGTTCTTC
>TRBJ1-1|few|.|TRBV6-6
CASSYSGRGETEAFF
TGTGCCAGCAGTTACTCGGGCAGAGGGGAAACTGAAGCTTTCTTT
>TRBJ1-4|.|.|TRBV4-1
CASSGVATTNEKLFF
TGCGCCAGCAGCGGCGTTGCGACAACTAATGAAAAACTGTTTTTT
>TRBJ2-3|once|.|TRBV6-1
CASSEATTGDARRPRTDTQYF
TGTGCCAGCAGTGAAGCGACGACGGGGGACGCCCGTCGCCCCCGAACAGATACGCAGTATTTT
>TRBJ1-2|.|TRBD1|TRBV28
CASSLPAGTGSRYGYTF
TGTGCCAGCAGTTTACCCGCCGGGACAGGGAGTCGCTATGGCTACACCTTC
>TRBJ2-4|many|.|TRBV7-8
CASSYRSLKDIQYF
TGTGCCAGCAGCTACAGAAGTCTAAAGGACATTCAGTACTTC
>TRBJ1-3|few|.|TRBV18
CASSPSMGTSGNTIYF
TGTGCCAGCTCACCTAGCATGGGGACCTCTGGAAACACCATATATTTT
>TRBJ1-5|few|TRBD1|TRBV28
CASRGQYNQPQHF
TGTGCCAGCAGGGGACAGTACAATCAGCCCCAGCATTTT
>TRBJ1-4|.|.|TRBV14
CASSQVEEKLFF
TGTGCCAGCAGCCAAGTTGAAGAAAAACTGTTTTTT
>TRBJ2-1|.|.|TRBV28
CASSYPGQYNEQFF
TGTGCCAGCAGTTATCCCGGACAGTACAATGAGCAGTTCTTC
>TRBJ1-4|.|.|TRBV25-1
CASSEPDGYRVNNEKLFF
TGTGCCAGCAGTGAACCCGACGGTTACAGGGTGAACAATGAAAAACTGTTTTTT
>TRBJ1-3|many|.|TRBV30
CAWRGSGGVSGNTIYF
TGTGCCTGGAGAGGAAGTGGAGGGGTCTCTGGAAACACCATATATTTT
>TRBJ2-5|few|.|TRBV5-1
CASSKSTQETQYF
TGCGCCAGCAGCAAGTCAACCCAAGAGACCCAGTACTTC
>TRBJ2-2|.|TRBD2|TRBV4-3
CASSQDLRGENTGELFF
TGCGCCAGCAGCCAAGATCTCCGGGGGGAGAACACCGGGGAGCTGTTTTTT
>TRBJ2-5|.|.|TRBV5-1
CASSPNHRQETQYF
TGCGCCAGCAGCCCTAACCACAGGCAAGAGACCCAGTACTTC
>TRBJ2-3|.|.|TRBV11-2
CASSQRDTQYF
TGTGCCAGCAGCCAACGGGATACGCAGTATTTT
>TRBJ2-3|few|.|TRBV9
CASSVGIDTQYF
TGTGCCAGCAGCGTAGGGATAGATACGCAGTATTTT
>TRBJ2-1|few|.|TRBV7-2
CASSLVGGSYNEQFF
TGTGCCAGCAGCTTAGTAGGGGGGTCTTACAATGAGCAGTTCTTC
>TRBJ2-7|.|TRBD2|TRBV10-3
CAISEGTSYYEQYF
TGTGCCATCAGTGAGGGGACTAGCTATTACGAGCAGTACTTC
>TRBJ2-6|many|.|TRBV4-3
CASSLTGSGANVLTF
TGCGCCAGCAGCCTGACAGGCTCTGGGGCCAACGTCCTGACTTTC
>TRBJ2-2|few|TRBD1|TRBV11-3
CASSRTGNTGELFF
TGTGCCAGCAGCCGGACAGGGAACACCGGGGAGCTGTTTTTT
>TRBJ2-5|.|TRBD2|TRBV11-3
CASSLGLAGGPKTQYF
TGTGCCAGCAGCCTGGGACTAGCGGGGGGGCCGAAGACCCAGTACTTC
>TRBJ2-2|few|.|TRBV10-3
CAISREWDTGELFF
TGTGCCATCAGCCGGGAGTGGGACACCGGGGAGCTGTTTTTT
>TRBJ1-5|few|.|TRBV28
CASSTRDSPNQPQHF
TGTGCCAGCAGCACGAGGGATTCCCCCAATCAGCCCCAGCATTTT
>TRBJ2-3|.|TRBD2|TRBV5-1
CASSLSSLAGRTDTQYF
TGCGCCAGCAGCTTGAGTTCTTTAGCGGGGCGCACAGATACGCAGTATTTT
>TRBJ2-2|.|TRBD1|TRBV6-5
CASSRTGGSTGELFF
TGTGCCAGCAGTCGGACAGGGGGCAGCACCGGGGAGCTGTTTTTT
>TRBJ2-1|few|.|TRBV5-1
CASSKGTAEEQFF
TGCGCCAGCAGCAAGGGGACGGCAGAGGAGCAGTTCTTC
>TRBJ2-1|.|.|TRBV11-1
CASSHRKGSSTYNEQFF
TGTGCCAGCAGTCACCGTAAGGGATCGTCCACCTACAATGAGCAGTTCTTC